The clone carrying this T cell receptor (beta chain) was seen a handful of times. What it binds is unknown. This specimen belongs to a study of response to subunit inactivated influenza vaccine. This CDR3 spans 14 amino acids. Germline V gene sequence: CDR1 MNHEY, CDR2 SMNVEV (reference sequence). Unmatched junction bases numbered 5, after V lost 2 bases and J lost 6 bases. In TCRdb, the RT-PCR reads were re-called with MiXCR into one record per CDR3 protein. This sample yields hundreds of thousands of distinct CDR3 sequences, of which 16% are seen a single time; over 2.5% belongs to the top ten. General study results and limits: The authors proposed limited new T cell recruitment per seasonal influenza vaccination.

The gene calls are TRBV27 and TRBJ2-5; 8 positions agree with TRBD1. The sample in question was CD4+ T cells sorted from PBMCs, obtained about 23 months after vaccination. This receptor was identified in a man in his fifties or sixties who received an inactivated influenza vaccine. In DNA form, the CDR3 reads TGTGCCAGCAGTTTAATGCAGGGGGCTAAGACCCAGTACTTC. This gives the protein CASSLMQGAKTQYF.